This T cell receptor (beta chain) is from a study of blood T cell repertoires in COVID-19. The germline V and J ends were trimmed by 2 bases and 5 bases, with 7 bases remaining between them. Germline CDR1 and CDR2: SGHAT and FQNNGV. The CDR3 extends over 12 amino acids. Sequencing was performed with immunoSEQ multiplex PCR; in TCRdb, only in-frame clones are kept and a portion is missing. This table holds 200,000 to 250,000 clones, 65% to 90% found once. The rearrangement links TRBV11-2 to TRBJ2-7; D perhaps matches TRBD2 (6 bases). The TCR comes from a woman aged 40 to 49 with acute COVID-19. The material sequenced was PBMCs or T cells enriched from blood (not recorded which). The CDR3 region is CASSLSGHEQYF. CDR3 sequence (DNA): TGTGCCAGCAGCTTAAGCGGGCACGAGCAGTACTTC.